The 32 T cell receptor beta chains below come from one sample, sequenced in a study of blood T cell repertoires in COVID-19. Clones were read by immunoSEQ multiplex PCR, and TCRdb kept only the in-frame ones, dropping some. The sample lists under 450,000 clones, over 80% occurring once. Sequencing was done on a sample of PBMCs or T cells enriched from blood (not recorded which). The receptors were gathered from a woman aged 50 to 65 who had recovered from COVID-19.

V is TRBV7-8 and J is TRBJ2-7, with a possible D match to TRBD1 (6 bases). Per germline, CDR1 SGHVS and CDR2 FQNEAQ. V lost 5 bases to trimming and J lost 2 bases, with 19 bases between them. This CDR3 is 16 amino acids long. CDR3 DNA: TGTGCCAGCAGCACACGGAGAGACAGGAAGCCCTACGAGCAGTACTTC. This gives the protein CASSTRRDRKPYEQYF.

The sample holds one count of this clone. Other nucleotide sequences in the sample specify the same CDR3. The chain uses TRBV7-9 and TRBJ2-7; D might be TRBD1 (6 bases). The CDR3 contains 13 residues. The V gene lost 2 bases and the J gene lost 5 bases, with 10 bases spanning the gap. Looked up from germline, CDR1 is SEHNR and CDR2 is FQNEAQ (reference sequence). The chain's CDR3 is CASSLPGTHEQYF. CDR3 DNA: TGTGCCAGCAGCTTACCGGGGACACACGAGCAGTACTTC.

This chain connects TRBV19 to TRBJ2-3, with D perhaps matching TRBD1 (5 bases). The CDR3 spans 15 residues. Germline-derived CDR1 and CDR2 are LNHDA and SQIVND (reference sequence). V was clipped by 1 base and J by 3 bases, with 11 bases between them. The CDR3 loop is CASSIVTGPTDTQYF. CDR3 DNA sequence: TGTGCCAGTAGTATAGTTACAGGTCCGACAGATACGCAGTATTTT. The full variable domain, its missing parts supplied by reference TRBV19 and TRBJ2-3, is DGGITQSPKYLFRKEGQNVTLSCEQNLNHDAMYWYRQDPGQGLRLIYYSQIVNDFQKGDIAEGYSVSREKKESFPLTVTSAQKNPTAFYLCASSIVTGPTDTQYFGPGTRLTVL.

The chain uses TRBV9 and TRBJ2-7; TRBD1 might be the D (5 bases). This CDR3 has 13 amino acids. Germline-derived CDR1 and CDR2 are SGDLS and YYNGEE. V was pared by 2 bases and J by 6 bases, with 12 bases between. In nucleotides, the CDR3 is TGTGCCAGCAGCGTCCAAGGGGCACGCGAGCAGTACTTC. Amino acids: CASSVQGAREQYF. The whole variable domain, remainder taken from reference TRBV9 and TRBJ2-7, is DSGVTQTPKHLITATGQRVTLRCSPRSGDLSVYWYQQSLDQGLQFLIQYYNGEERAKGNILERFSAQQFPDLHSELNLSSLELGDSALYFCASSVQGAREQYFGPGTRLTVT.

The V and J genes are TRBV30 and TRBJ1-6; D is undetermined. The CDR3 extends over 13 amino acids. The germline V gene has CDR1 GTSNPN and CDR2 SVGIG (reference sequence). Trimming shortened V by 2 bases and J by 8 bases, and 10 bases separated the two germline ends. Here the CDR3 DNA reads TGTGCCTGGAGTCGTAGCGGGGATTCACCCCTCCACTTT. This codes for CAWSRSGDSPLHF.

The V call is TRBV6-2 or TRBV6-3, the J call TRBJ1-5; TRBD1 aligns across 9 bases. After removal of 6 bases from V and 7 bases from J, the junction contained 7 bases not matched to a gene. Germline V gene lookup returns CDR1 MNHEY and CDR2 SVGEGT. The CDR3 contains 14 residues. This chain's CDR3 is CASSGDRVRQPQHF. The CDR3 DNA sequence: TGTGCCAGCAGCGGGGACAGGGTCCGCCAGCCCCAGCATTTT.

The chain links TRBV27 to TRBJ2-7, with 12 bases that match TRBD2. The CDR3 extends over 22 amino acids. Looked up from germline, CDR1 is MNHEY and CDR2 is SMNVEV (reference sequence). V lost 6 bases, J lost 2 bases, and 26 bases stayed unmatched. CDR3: CASRGTGQTNSGTSGLTYEQYF. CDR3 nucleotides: TGTGCCAGCAGGGGAACGGGACAGACAAATTCCGGGACTAGCGGGCTGACCTACGAGCAGTACTTC.

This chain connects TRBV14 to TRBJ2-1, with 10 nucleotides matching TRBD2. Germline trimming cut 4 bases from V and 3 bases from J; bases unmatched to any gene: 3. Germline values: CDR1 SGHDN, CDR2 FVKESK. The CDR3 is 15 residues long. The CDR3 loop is CASSLGLADYNEQFF. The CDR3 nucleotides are TGTGCCAGCAGCCTCGGACTAGCGGACTACAATGAGCAGTTCTTC.

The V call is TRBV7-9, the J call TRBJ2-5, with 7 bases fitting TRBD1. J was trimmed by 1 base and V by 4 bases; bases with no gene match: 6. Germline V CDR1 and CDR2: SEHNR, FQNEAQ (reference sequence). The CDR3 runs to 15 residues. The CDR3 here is CASSSRDSVQETQYF. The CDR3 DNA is TGTGCCAGCAGCTCAAGGGACAGCGTCCAAGAGACCCAGTACTTC.

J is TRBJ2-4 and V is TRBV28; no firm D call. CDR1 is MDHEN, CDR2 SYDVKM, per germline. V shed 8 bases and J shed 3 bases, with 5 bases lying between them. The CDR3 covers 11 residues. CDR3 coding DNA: TGTGCCAGCTCGGTCAAAAACATTCAGTACTTC. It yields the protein CASSVKNIQYF. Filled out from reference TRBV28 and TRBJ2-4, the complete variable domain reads DVKVTQSSRYLVKRTGEKVFLECVQDMDHENMFWYRQDPGLGLRLIYFSYDVKMKEKGDIPEGYSVSREKKERFSLILESASTNQTSMYLCASSVKNIQYFGAGTRLSVL.

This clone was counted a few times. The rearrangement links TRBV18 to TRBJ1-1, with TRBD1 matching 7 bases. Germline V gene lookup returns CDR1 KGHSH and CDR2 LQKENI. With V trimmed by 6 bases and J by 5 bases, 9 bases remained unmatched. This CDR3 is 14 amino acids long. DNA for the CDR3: TGTGCCAGCTCTGGCGACAGGGTTAGTACTGAAGCTTTCTTT. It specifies CASSGDRVSTEAFF.

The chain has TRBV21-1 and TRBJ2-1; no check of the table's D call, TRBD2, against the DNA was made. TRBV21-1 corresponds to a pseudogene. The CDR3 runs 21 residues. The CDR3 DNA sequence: TGTGCCAGCAGCAACACCCACATGTGGGGTGGACTAGCGTATAGTTACAATGAGCAGTTCTTC. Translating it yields CASSNTHMWGGLAYSYNEQFF.

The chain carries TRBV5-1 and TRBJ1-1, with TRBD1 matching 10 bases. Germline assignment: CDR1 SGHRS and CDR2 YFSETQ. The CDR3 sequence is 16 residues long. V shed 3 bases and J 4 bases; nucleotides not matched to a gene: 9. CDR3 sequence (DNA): TGCGCCAGCAGCTGGGGGACAGGGGCAAGGGGCACTGAAGCTTTCTTT. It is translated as CASSWGTGARGTEAFF.

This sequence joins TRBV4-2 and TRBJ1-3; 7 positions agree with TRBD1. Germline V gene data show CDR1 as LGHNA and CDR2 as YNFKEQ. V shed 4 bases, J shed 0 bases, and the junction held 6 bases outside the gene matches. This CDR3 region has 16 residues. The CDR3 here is CASSLSGGHSGNTIYF. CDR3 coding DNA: TGTGCCAGCAGCCTGTCAGGGGGGCACTCTGGAAACACCATATATTTT.

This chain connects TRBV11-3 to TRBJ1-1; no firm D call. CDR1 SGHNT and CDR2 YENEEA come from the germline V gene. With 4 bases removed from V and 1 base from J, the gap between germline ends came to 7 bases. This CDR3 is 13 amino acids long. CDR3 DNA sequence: TGTGCCAGCAGCTGGGCGGGGAACACTGAAGCTTTCTTT. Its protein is CASSWAGNTEAFF.

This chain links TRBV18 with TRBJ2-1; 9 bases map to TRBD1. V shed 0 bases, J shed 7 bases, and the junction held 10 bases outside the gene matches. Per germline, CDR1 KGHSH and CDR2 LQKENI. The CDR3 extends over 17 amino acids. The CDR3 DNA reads TGTGCCAGCTCACCACCGTTAGGGACAGGGCTTGCTAATGAGCAGTTCTTC. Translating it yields CASSPPLGTGLANEQFF.

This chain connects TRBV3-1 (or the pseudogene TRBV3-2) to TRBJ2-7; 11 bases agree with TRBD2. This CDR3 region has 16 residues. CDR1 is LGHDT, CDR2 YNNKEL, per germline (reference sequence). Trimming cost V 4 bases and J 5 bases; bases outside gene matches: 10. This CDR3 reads CASSPILAGVSDEQYF. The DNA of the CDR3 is TGTGCCAGCAGCCCGATACTAGCGGGAGTTAGCGACGAGCAGTACTTC.

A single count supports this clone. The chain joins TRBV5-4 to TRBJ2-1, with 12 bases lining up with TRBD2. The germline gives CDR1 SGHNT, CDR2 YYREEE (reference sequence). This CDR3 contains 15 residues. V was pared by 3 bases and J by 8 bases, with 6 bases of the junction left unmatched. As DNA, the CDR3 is TGTGCCAGCAGCTCCCGACTAGCGGGGGTGGATGAGCAGTTCTTC. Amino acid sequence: CASSSRLAGVDEQFF.

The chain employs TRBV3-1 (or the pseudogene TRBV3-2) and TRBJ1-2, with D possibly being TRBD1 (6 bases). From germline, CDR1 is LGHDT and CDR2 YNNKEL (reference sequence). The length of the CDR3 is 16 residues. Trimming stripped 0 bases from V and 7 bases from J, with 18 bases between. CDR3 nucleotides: TGTGCCAGCAGCCAAGAAGCTTGGGAAGGGGGATCTGGCTACACCTTC. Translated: CASSQEAWEGGSGYTF.

Here the CDR3 reads CASSPGGVAAYEQYF. CDR3 bases: TGCGCCAGCAGCCCAGGAGGGGTGGCGGCCTACGAGCAGTACTTC. This sequence joins TRBV5-1 and TRBJ2-7; a possible D gene is TRBD2 (6 bases). This CDR3 has 15 amino acids. The germline V gene encodes CDR1 SGHRS and CDR2 YFSETQ. V shed 4 bases and J shed 2 bases, with 16 bases lying between them.

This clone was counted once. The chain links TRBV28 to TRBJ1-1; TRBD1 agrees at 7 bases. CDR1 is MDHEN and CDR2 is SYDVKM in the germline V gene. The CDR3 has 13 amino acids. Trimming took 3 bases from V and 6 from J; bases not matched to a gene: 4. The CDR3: CASSFYTGAEAFF. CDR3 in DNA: TGTGCCAGCAGTTTCTATACAGGGGCTGAAGCTTTCTTT.

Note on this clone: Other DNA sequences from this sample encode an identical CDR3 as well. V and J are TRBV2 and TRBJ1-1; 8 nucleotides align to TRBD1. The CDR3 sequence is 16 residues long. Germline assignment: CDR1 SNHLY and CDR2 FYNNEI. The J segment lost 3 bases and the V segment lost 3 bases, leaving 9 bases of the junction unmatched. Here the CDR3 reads CASSEAGGLKDTEAFF. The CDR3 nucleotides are TGTGCCAGCAGTGAGGCAGGGGGCCTAAAGGACACTGAAGCTTTCTTT.

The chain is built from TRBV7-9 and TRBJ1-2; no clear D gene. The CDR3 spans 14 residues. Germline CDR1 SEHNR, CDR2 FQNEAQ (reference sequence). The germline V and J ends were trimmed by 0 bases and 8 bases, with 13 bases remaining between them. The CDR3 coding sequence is TGTGCCAGCAGCTTAGCGGGAACACAGCGGGGCTACACCTTC. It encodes CASSLAGTQRGYTF.

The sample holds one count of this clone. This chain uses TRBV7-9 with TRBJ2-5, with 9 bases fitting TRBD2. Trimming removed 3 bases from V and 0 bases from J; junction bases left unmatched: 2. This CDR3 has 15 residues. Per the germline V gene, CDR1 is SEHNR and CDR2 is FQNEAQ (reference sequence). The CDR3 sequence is CASSLTSGYQETQYF. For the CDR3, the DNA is TGTGCCAGCAGCTTGACTAGCGGTTACCAAGAGACCCAGTACTTC.

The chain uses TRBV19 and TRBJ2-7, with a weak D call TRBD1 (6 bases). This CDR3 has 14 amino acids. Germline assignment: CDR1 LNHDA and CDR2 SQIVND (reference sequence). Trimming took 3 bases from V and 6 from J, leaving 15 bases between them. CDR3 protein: CASSMAGAEGEQYF. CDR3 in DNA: TGTGCCAGTAGTATGGCAGGGGCCGAGGGCGAGCAGTACTTC.

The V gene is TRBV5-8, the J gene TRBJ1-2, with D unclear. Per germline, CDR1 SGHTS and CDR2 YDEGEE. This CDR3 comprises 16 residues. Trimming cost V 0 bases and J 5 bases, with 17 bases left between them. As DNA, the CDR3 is TGTGCCAGCAGCTTGGCCTTAGGACCCCGGGATTATGGCTACACCTTC. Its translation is CASSLALGPRDYGYTF. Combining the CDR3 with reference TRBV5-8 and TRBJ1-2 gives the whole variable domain EAGVTQSPTHLIKTRGQQATLRCSPISGHTSVYWYQQALGLGLQFLLWYDEGEERNRGNFPPRFSGRQFPNYSSELNVNALELEDSALYLCASSLALGPRDYGYTFGSGTRLTVV.

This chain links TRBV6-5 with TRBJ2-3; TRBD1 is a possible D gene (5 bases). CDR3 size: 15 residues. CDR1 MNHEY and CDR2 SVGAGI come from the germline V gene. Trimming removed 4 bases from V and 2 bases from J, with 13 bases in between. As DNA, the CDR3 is TGTGCCAGCAGTTCAGAGGCAGGGCCCACAGATACGCAGTATTTT. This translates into CASSSEAGPTDTQYF.

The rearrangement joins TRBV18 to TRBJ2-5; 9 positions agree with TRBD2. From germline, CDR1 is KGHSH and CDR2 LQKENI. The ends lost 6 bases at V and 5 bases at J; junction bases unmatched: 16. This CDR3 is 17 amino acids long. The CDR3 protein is CASSPYMLAGVRETQYF. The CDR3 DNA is TGTGCCAGCTCGCCGTACATGTTAGCGGGAGTACGGGAGACCCAGTACTTC.

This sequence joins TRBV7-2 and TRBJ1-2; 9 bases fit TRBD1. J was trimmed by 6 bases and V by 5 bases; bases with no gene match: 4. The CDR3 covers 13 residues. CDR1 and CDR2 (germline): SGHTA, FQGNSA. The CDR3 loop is CASSPQGADGYTF. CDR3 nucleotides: TGTGCCAGCAGCCCACAGGGGGCGGATGGCTACACCTTC. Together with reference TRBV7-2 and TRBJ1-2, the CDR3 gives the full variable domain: GAGVSQSPSNKVTEKGKDVELRCDPISGHTALYWYRQSLGQGLEFLIYFQGNSAPDKSGLPSDRFSAERTGGSVSTLTIQRTQQEDSAVYLCASSPQGADGYTFGSGTRLTVV.

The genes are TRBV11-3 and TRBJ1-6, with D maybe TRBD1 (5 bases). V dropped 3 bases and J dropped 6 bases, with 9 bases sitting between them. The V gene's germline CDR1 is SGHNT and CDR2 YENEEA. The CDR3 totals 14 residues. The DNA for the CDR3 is TGTGCCAGCAGCTTTTCAGGGCCTAATTCACCCCTCCACTTT. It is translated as CASSFSGPNSPLHF.

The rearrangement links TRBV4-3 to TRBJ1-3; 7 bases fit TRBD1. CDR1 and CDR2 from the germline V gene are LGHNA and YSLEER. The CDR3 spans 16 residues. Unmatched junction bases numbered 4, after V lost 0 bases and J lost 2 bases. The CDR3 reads CASSQDSTGAGNTIYF. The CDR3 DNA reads TGCGCCAGCAGCCAAGACTCTACAGGGGCTGGAAACACCATATATTTT.

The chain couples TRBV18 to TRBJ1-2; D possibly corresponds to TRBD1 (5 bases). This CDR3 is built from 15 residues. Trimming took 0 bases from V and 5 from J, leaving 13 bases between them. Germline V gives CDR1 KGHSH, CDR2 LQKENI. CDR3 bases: TGTGCCAGCTCACCACCCGGGAGGGGAGGGTATGGCTACACCTTC. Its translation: CASSPPGRGGYGYTF.